This T cell receptor (beta chain) is from a study of shared clonotypes between healthy human individuals. Clones were sequenced by immunoSEQ multiplex PCR, and TCRdb holds only the in-frame ones, with some missing. The data contain around 2.1 million clones, more than 85% of them singletons. Naive CD8 cells comprised CD45RO-negative, CCR7-positively selected cells, excluding terminally differentiated effector memory CD45RA+ cells. The source material was naive CD8+ T cells from PBMCs. The source of this sequence is a man between 18 and 35 years old in good health. Some clones in this sample may be carry-over from other donors' samples.

DNA for the CDR3: TGTGCCAGTAGTTGGTCCGGGGAGCTGTTTTTT. This gives the protein CASSWSGELFF. V usage is TRBV19 and J usage is TRBJ2-2; D not certain. V lost 5 bases and J 6 bases, leaving 4 bases between the germline ends. Germline CDR1 and CDR2: LNHDA and SQIVND (reference sequence). This CDR3 has 11 residues.